These 20 T cell receptor beta chains were sequenced from one sample in a study of regulatory T cells in long-lasting Graves disease. Described time point: persistent/refractory GD, antithyroid drugs over 5 years with positive TRAb. The authors made the TCR library using RNA they extracted from PBMCs. Arm-PCR of CDR3 regions and iRepertoire HTBI primers were the basis on which TCR beta libraries were built. TCRdb used MiXCR to reprocess the multiplex PCR reads, holding one entry per CDR3 protein. The data hold some 370,000 distinct CDR3 sequences, with 20% observed a single time. Sample: peripheral blood mononuclear cells (PBMCs), taken when the disease was refractory, from a patient treated with antithyroid drugs. The receptors were sampled from a female donor with Graves disease.

V is TRBV19 and J is TRBJ1-4, with TRBD1 matching 7 bases. This CDR3 region has 16 residues. Per the germline V gene, CDR1 is LNHDA and CDR2 is SQIVND (reference sequence). V gave up 3 bases and J gave up 3 bases; unmatched junction bases: 7. CDR3 amino acids: CASSMGQRTSNEKLFF. In nucleotides, the CDR3 is TGTGCCAGTAGTATGGGACAGCGGACCTCTAATGAAAAACTGTTTTTT.

The chain links TRBV29-1 to TRBJ1-4, with 7 positions matching TRBD1. The CDR3 is 15 amino acids. Trimming removed 3 bases from V and 7 bases from J; junction bases left unmatched: 11. CDR1 and CDR2 (germline): SQVTM, ANQGSEA. The CDR3 sequence is CSVDKGGRGVEKLFF. The CDR3 nucleotides are TGCAGCGTTGATAAGGGGGGCAGGGGGGTTGAAAAACTGTTTTTT.

This clonotype was detected many times. This chain connects TRBV7-3 to TRBJ2-2, with no clear D. The V and J ends lost 7 bases and 3 bases respectively, with 3 bases between them. The V gene's germline CDR1 is SGHTA and CDR2 FQGTGA. There are 11 residues in the CDR3. CDR3 in amino acids: CASTDTGELFF. In DNA, the CDR3 is TGTGCCAGCACCGACACCGGGGAGCTGTTTTTT.

In this sample, this clonotype turned up many times. The gene calls are TRBV2 and TRBJ2-2; possibly TRBD2 for D (5 bases). Trimming took 6 bases from V and 5 from J, leaving 19 bases between them. The CDR3 extends over 16 amino acids. Germline V gives CDR1 SNHLY, CDR2 FYNNEI. CDR3 DNA sequence: TGTGCCAGCAGCGACAAGGCCCGAGGGTGGACCGGGGAGCTGTTTTTT. Translating gives CASSDKARGWTGELFF.

The chain joins TRBV4-3 to TRBJ1-6; 7 positions match TRBD1. The ends lost 0 bases at V and 5 bases at J; junction bases unmatched: 4. This CDR3 contains 16 residues. Germline V gene lookup returns CDR1 LGHNA and CDR2 YSLEER. The CDR3 DNA reads as TGCGCCAGCAGCCAAGAACCGGGACAGCATAATTCACCCCTCCACTTT. This codes for CASSQEPGQHNSPLHF.

As concerns this clonotype: This sequence may be a read error, since a much larger clone differs from it by one base. The chain links TRBV12-3 or TRBV12-4 to TRBJ2-7; D perhaps matches TRBD1 (5 bases). CDR3 length: 14 residues. CDR3 DNA: TGTGCCAACAGTCCCGGGCGCAGGGCCTACGAGCAGTACTTC. As protein: CANSPGRRAYEQYF.

The sample holds many counts of this clonotype. The J gene is TRBJ1-1, the V gene TRBV7-2; no clear D gene. Trimming cost V 5 bases and J 4 bases, with 14 bases left between them. Germline V CDR1 and CDR2: SGHTA, FQGNSA. CDR3 size: 14 residues. The CDR3 region has the DNA TGTGCCAGCAGCCCGATTGGGTCGAGCACTGAAGCTTTCTTT. It encodes CASSPIGSSTEAFF.

Only a few counts were recorded for this clonotype. CDR3 loop: CASSLLRDRGPYEQYF. CDR3 nucleotide sequence: TGTGCCAGCAGCTTACTCCGGGACAGGGGTCCCTACGAGCAGTACTTC. The rearrangement joins TRBV11-2 to TRBJ2-7, with 10 bases fitting TRBD1. Trimming took 2 bases from V and 2 from J; bases not matched to a gene: 6. This CDR3 is 16 amino acids long. In germline, CDR1 is SGHAT, CDR2 FQNNGV.

This clonotype was counted ten times or more. The J gene is TRBJ1-5, the V gene TRBV2; a possible D gene is TRBD1 (6 bases). The V end lost 2 bases, the J end lost 6 bases, and 11 bases lay between the germline ends. The germline gives CDR1 SNHLY, CDR2 FYNNEI. The CDR3 runs 14 residues. CDR3 coding DNA: TGTGCCAGCAGTGAAACCACAGGGTTTCAGCCCCAGCATTTT. Translating it yields CASSETTGFQPQHF.

This clonotype has at least ten counts. The gene calls are TRBV7-6 and TRBJ1-3, with 8 bases that match TRBD1. With 5 bases clipped from V and 8 bases from J, the junction kept 23 bases outside the gene matches. The CDR3 totals 19 residues. CDR1 is SGHVS, CDR2 FNYEAQ, per germline. The CDR3 nucleotides are TGTGCCAGCAGCCTTCGGACAGGGTCTGAGGGTTCCTGGGGAGACACCATATATTTT. It codes for CASSLRTGSEGSWGDTIYF.

At least ten counts were recorded for this clonotype. The J gene is TRBJ2-5, the V gene TRBV12-3 or TRBV12-4, with TRBD2 as a possible D gene (6 bases). The length of the CDR3 is 15 residues. V gave up 5 bases and J gave up 9 bases, with 22 bases separating them. The CDR3 DNA reads as TGTGCCAGCAGTCCGTCCGACTTAGGGTGGGAGGCCCAGTACTTC. Translation: CASSPSDLGWEAQYF.

The chain has TRBV4-3 and TRBJ2-2; unclear D gene. Germline V gene data show CDR1 as LGHNA and CDR2 as YSLEER. The ends were cut back, 3 bases at V and 5 bases at J, with 7 bases in the middle. The CDR3 runs to 13 residues. The CDR3 DNA sequence: TGCGCCAGCAGCCAGCAGAGAACCGGGGAGCTGTTTTTT. This sequence encodes CASSQQRTGELFF.

This clonotype was seen a handful of times. The chain carries TRBV2 and TRBJ2-2; TRBD1 agrees at 12 bases. This CDR3 is 16 amino acids long. V dropped 6 bases and J dropped 8; count of bases not matched to a gene: 10. Looked up from germline, CDR1 is SNHLY and CDR2 is FYNNEI. As DNA, the CDR3 is TGTGCCAGCAGCACTCAAGGGGACAGGGGGCTTGGGGAGCTGTTTTTT. This gives the protein CASSTQGDRGLGELFF.

The gene calls are TRBV12-3 or TRBV12-4 and TRBJ2-6; D not resolved. V lost 6 bases and J lost 3, with 9 bases in between. The CDR3 is 14 amino acids. The CDR3 loop is CASSPSIGANVLTF. CDR3 coding DNA: TGTGCCAGCAGCCCCTCGATTGGGGCCAACGTCCTGACTTTC.

This clonotype was found once. J is TRBJ2-7 and V is TRBV9; D assignment may be TRBD1 or TRBD2 (5 bases each). The CDR3 contains 15 residues. V gave up 4 bases and J gave up 5 bases, with 19 bases separating them. CDR1 and CDR2 from the germline V gene are SGDLS and YYNGEE. CDR3 residues: CASSPAGTPRDEQYF. The CDR3 bases are TGTGCCAGCAGCCCCGCCGGGACCCCTCGGGACGAGCAGTACTTC.

This clonotype was picked up a small number of times. For the CDR3, the DNA is TGTGCCTGGAGTTCCGGACAGGAAGCTTTCTTT. Translated, it gives CAWSSGQEAFF. This chain links TRBV30 with TRBJ1-1; weak D call: TRBD1 (6 bases). The length of the CDR3 is 11 residues. The V and J ends lost 2 bases and 8 bases respectively, with 9 bases between them. Germline V gene sequence: CDR1 GTSNPN, CDR2 SVGIG (reference sequence).

This clonotype has more than one count but fewer than ten. V is TRBV3-1 and J is TRBJ2-2, with D perhaps matching TRBD1 (6 bases). The CDR3 runs to 19 residues. V gave up 0 bases and J gave up 2 bases, with 19 bases separating them. Per germline, CDR1 LGHDT and CDR2 YNNKEL (reference sequence). The CDR3 loop is CASSQDLATGVFNTGELFF. The CDR3 nucleotides read TGTGCCAGCAGCCAAGATCTCGCGACAGGAGTCTTTAACACCGGGGAGCTGTTTTTT. The variable domain in full, completed from reference TRBV3-1 and TRBJ2-2, reads DTAVSQTPKYLVTQMGNDKSIKCEQNLGHDTMYWYKQDSKKFLKIMFSYNNKELIINETVPNRFSPKSPDKAHLNLHINSLELGDSAVYFCASSQDLATGVFNTGELFFGEGSRLTVL.

This clonotype has at least ten counts. The chain is built from TRBV7-2 and TRBJ1-2, with a tentative D call TRBD1 (6 bases). Trimming took 5 bases from V and 4 from J, leaving 14 bases between them. In germline, CDR1 is SGHTA, CDR2 FQGNSA. The CDR3 runs 14 residues. The CDR3 region has the DNA TGTGCCAGCAGCGAGCAATCGACAGGCTATGGCTACACCTTC. This translates into CASSEQSTGYGYTF.

The J gene is TRBJ1-2, the V gene TRBV19; no clear D. The CDR3 has 14 residues. Trimming pared 4 bases from V and 0 bases from J, leaving 9 bases between. CDR1 and CDR2 (germline): LNHDA, SQIVND (reference sequence). In DNA, the CDR3 is TGTGCCAGTAGTAGAGGTATAGCTAACTATGGCTACACCTTC. Translating it yields CASSRGIANYGYTF.

The table lists this clonotype with a few counts. Its ends do not fully match the called genes, so a read error is possible. This chain uses TRBV30 with TRBJ1-3; 9 positions match TRBD1. The CDR3 extends over 12 amino acids. The germline V gene encodes CDR1 GTSNPN and CDR2 SVGIG (reference sequence). The CDR3 sequence is CAWSSGQGELNF. For the CDR3, the DNA is TGTGCCTGGAGTTCGGGACAGGGAGAATTGAACTTT.